This passage covers 16 T cell receptor beta chains from one sample sequenced in a study of vaccination effects on CD4 cells after COVID-19. Antigens of these TCRs are unknown. CD4+ T cells specific for antigen were expanded with viral peptide pools by the ViraFEST assay before sequencing. Following a 10-day culture, CD4+ T cells were purified. Vaccination of participants consisted of two doses of either the BNT162b2 or mRNA-1273 vaccine. Clones were read by immunoSEQ multiplex PCR, and TCRdb kept only the in-frame ones, dropping some. Of more than 13,000 clones listed, 60% to 80% are singletons. Sample: CD4+ T cells from PBMCs cultured with HCoV-NL63 spike peptides, taken after COVID-19 vaccination. Receptor source: a human donor who received a COVID-19 vaccine.

The chain carries TRBV7-3 and TRBJ2-3; 7 bases agree with TRBD1. The CDR3 consists of 13 residues. Germline V gives CDR1 SGHTA, CDR2 FQGTGA. V gave up 2 bases and J gave up 4 bases; unmatched junction bases: 0. DNA of the CDR3: TGTGCCAGCAGCTTACAGGGGGCAGATACGCAGTATTTT. Its protein product is CASSLQGADTQYF.

The chain employs TRBV4-1 and TRBJ2-7; D may be TRBD2 (7 bases). The length of the CDR3 is 16 residues. V lost 0 bases, J lost 6 bases, and 18 bases lay in between. The germline V gene has CDR1 MGHRA and CDR2 YSYEKL. CDR3 region: CASSQDGGGAPREQYF. The CDR3 DNA reads as TGCGCCAGCAGCCAAGATGGGGGGGGCGCCCCTCGCGAGCAGTACTTC.

The gene calls are TRBV5-4 and TRBJ2-1; D unclear. This CDR3 contains 14 residues. Trimming took 0 bases from V and 10 from J, leaving 14 bases between them. Germline assignment: CDR1 SGHNT and CDR2 YYREEE (reference sequence). Written as DNA, the CDR3 is TGTGCCAGCAGCTTGGGGGGTGGGTCGACGGAGCAGTTCTTC. This translates into CASSLGGGSTEQFF.

The chain combines TRBV30 with TRBJ2-2, with D possibly being TRBD1 (6 bases). V dropped 5 bases and J dropped 2 bases, with 9 bases sitting between them. This CDR3 contains 13 residues. Per germline, CDR1 GTSNPN and CDR2 SVGIG (reference sequence). CDR3 loop: CAWDRTNTGELFF. The CDR3 bases are TGTGCCTGGGACAGGACAAACACCGGGGAGCTGTTTTTT.

V gene TRBV4-1 combines with J gene TRBJ2-1; 12 nucleotides agree with TRBD2. This CDR3 has 18 amino acids. J was trimmed by 2 bases and V by 0 bases; bases with no gene match: 5. Germline assignment: CDR1 MGHRA and CDR2 YSYEKL. The CDR3 DNA reads TGCGCCAGCAGCCAAGATCTTTGGACTAGCGGGACCTACAATGAGCAGTTCTTC. This encodes CASSQDLWTSGTYNEQFF.

The chain employs TRBV6-5 and TRBJ1-6, with no clear D. Germline V CDR1 and CDR2: MNHEY, SVGAGI. This CDR3 has 12 amino acids. Trimming removed 0 bases from V and 7 bases from J, with 1 base in between. CDR3 nucleotide sequence: TGTGCCAGCAGTTACTCGAATTCACCCCTCCACTTT. Its translation is CASSYSNSPLHF.

The J gene is TRBJ1-2, the V gene TRBV18; D perhaps matches TRBD1 (5 bases). The ends were cut back, 1 base at V and 2 bases at J, with 5 bases in the middle. This CDR3 spans 13 amino acids. The germline gives CDR1 KGHSH, CDR2 LQKENI. The CDR3 reads CASSPRDNYGYTF. The CDR3, as DNA: TGTGCCAGCTCACCACGGGACAACTATGGCTACACCTTC.

J is TRBJ2-2 and V is TRBV6-6; D is possibly TRBD1 (5 bases). Trimming stripped 5 bases from V and 13 bases from J, with 17 bases between. This CDR3 has 13 residues. Per germline, CDR1 MNHNY and CDR2 SVGAGI (reference sequence). Here the CDR3 reads CASSPFRLQGLFF. The CDR3 nucleotides read TGTGCCAGCAGTCCTTTCCGCCTCCAGGGGCTGTTTTTT.

V and J are TRBV30 and TRBJ2-1; 9 bases map to TRBD2. The CDR3 sequence is 17 residues long. The V gene end was trimmed by 0 bases and the J gene end by 9 bases; junction bases not matched to a gene: 15. Germline V gene sequence: CDR1 GTSNPN, CDR2 SVGIG (reference sequence). The CDR3: CAWSVQWSASGAGEQFF. In DNA, the CDR3 is TGTGCCTGGAGTGTACAATGGAGCGCTAGCGGGGCGGGTGAGCAGTTCTTC.

This clone was found a few times. CDR3 loop: CASSRSGGSYEQYF. The CDR3 coding sequence is TGTGCCAGCAGCCGGTCAGGGGGAAGTTACGAGCAGTACTTC. The chain carries TRBV5-4 and TRBJ2-7; TRBD1 agrees at 7 bases. Germline CDR1 reads SGHNT; CDR2 reads YYREEE (reference sequence). The trim removed 4 bases at V and 4 bases at J, leaving 8 bases unmatched. The length of the CDR3 is 14 residues.

V and J are TRBV30 and TRBJ2-3; the match to TRBD1 covers 8 bases. The length of the CDR3 is 15 residues. Germline V gene sequence: CDR1 GTSNPN, CDR2 SVGIG (reference sequence). V lost 8 bases, J lost 3 bases, and 13 bases stayed unmatched. The CDR3 DNA reads TGTGCCGGACGAGGGCAGGGGGCGCTTACAGATACGCAGTATTTT. Amino acids: CAGRGQGALTDTQYF.

V and J are TRBV4-2 and TRBJ2-1; D unresolved. Germline assignment: CDR1 LGHNA and CDR2 YNFKEQ. The length of the CDR3 is 15 residues. Trimming took 0 bases from V and 6 from J, leaving 12 bases between them. The CDR3 here is CASSQDRHAGNEQFF. The CDR3 DNA sequence: TGTGCCAGCAGCCAAGATCGTCACGCCGGCAATGAGCAGTTCTTC.

The chain is built from TRBV10-3 and TRBJ1-6; TRBD1 agrees at 7 bases. V gave up 0 bases and J gave up 8 bases; unmatched junction bases: 10. The CDR3 runs to 17 residues. CDR1 is ENHRY and CDR2 is SYGVKD in the germline V gene. The CDR3 region has the DNA TGTGCCATCAGTGAGTCAAAAGAGGACAGGATTTATTCACCCCTCCACTTT. Translating gives CAISESKEDRIYSPLHF.

This clone occurred once. This chain uses TRBV19 with TRBJ2-7; no clear D gene. The ends were cut back, 4 bases at V and 0 bases at J, with 7 bases in the middle. Germline loops: CDR1 LNHDA, CDR2 SQIVND (reference sequence). The CDR3 spans 13 residues. CDR3 region: CASSTDISYEQYF. DNA for the CDR3: TGTGCCAGTAGTACCGACATCTCCTACGAGCAGTACTTC.

The genes are TRBV24-1 and TRBJ2-5, with D possibly TRBD2 on 7 matching bases. The V gene's germline CDR1 is KGHDR and CDR2 SFDVKD. The ends were cut back, 5 bases at V and 4 bases at J, with 31 bases in the middle. The CDR3 totals 20 residues. CDR3 nucleotides: TGTGCCACCAGTGGAGGGGGGAGGGGGTTGAACTCCCCGGTGAGAGAGACCCAGTACTTC. Its protein product is CATSGGGRGLNSPVRETQYF.

The chain carries TRBV7-3 and TRBJ1-1; TRBD1 aligns across 7 bases. V lost 1 base, J lost 1 base, and 9 bases stayed unmatched. Germline assignment: CDR1 SGHTA and CDR2 FQGTGA. The CDR3 is 17 amino acids. For the CDR3, the DNA is TGTGCCAGCAGCTTAAGGTGGGCGGCAGGGGGGAACACTGAAGCTTTCTTT. Protein product: CASSLRWAAGGNTEAFF.